The clone carrying this T cell receptor beta chain has more than one count but fewer than ten. The data originate from a study of sequential checkpoint blockade in melanoma. Study context: First-line arms were nivolumab then ipilimumab, or the reverse, randomized 1:1. Each arm's sequence ended with maintenance nivolumab.

Measured with immunoSEQ multiplex PCR; TCRdb has only the in-frame clones, and not every one. The sample lists 32,000 or so clones; roughly 84% were seen once. Treatment noted: randomized to nivolumab then ipilimumab (arm A) or the reverse (arm B). No patient had prior DNA-damaging chemotherapy. PBMC sorting kept live CD3+CD8+ cells without CD19 or CD56. The sequence was obtained from a human donor with melanoma. This specimen was CD8+ T cells sorted from blood (inferred from file names), taken from a patient given nivolumab and ipilimumab in sequence.

The DNA of the CDR3 is TGCAGTGCTGGGGCAGTTTACGAGCAGTACTTC. This sequence encodes CSAGAVYEQYF. This chain joins TRBV20-1 and TRBJ2-7; tentative D call: TRBD1 (5 bases). Germline CDR1 DFQATT, CDR2 SNEGSKA (reference sequence). The CDR3 loop spans 11 amino acids. The ends were cut back, 5 bases at V and 4 bases at J, with 9 bases in the middle.